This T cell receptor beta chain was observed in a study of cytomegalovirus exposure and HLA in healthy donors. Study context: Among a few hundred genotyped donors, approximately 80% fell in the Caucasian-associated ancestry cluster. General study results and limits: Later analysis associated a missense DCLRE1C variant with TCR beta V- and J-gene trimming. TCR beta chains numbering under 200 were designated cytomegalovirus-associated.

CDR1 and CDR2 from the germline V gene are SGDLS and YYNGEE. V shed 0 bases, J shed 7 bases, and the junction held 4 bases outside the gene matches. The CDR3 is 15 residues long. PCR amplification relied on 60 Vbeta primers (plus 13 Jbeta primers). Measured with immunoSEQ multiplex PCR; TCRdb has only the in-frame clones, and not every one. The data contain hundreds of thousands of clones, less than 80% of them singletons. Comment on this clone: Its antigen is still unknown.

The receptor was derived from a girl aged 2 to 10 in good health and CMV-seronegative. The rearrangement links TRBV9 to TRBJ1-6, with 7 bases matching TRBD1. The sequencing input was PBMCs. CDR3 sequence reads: CASSVADRANSPLHF. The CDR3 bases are TGTGCCAGCAGCGTAGCAGACAGGGCGAATTCACCCCTCCACTTT. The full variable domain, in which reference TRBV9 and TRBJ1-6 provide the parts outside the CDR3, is DSGVTQTPKHLITATGQRVTLRCSPRSGDLSVYWYQQSLDQGLQFLIQYYNGEERAKGNILERFSAQQFPDLHSELNLSSLELGDSALYFCASSVADRANSPLHFGNGTRLTVT.